The clone carrying this TCR beta chain appeared many times. Germline lookup yields CDR1 DFQATT and CDR2 SNEGSKA (reference sequence). CDR3 length equals 14 residues. Trimming took 0 bases from V and 2 from J, leaving 8 bases between them. The data belong to a study of early T cells in non-severe SARS-CoV-2 infection. Study context: From unsorted whole blood, bulk RNA was sequenced, and the chains remained unpaired.

Separate cDNA molecules each had unique molecular identifiers attached to them. TCRdb reprocessed the 5' RACE reads via MiXCR and lists one record per CDR3 protein. Of 65,000 to 95,000 distinct CDR3 sequences in the sample, around 12% were seen once. The chain employs TRBV20-1 and TRBJ1-5; perhaps TRBD1 as D (6 bases). This clonotype was obtained from an adult who was a healthcare worker with PCR-confirmed SARS-CoV-2 infection or an uninfected control (not recorded which). The donor label of this sample is uncertain. The sample was whole blood, taken at baseline. CDR3 region: CSARDQGRNQPQHF. DNA for the CDR3: TGCAGTGCTAGAGATCAGGGGCGCAATCAGCCCCAGCATTTT.